This TCR beta chain was found in a study of blood T cell repertoires in COVID-19. Study as a whole: PBMCs, B-cell-depleted T cells, or T cells were the source of the cDNA or gDNA that made up the material.

Germline CDR1 and CDR2: SGHRS and YFSETQ. The V end lost 4 bases, the J end lost 6 bases, and 10 bases lay between the germline ends. CDR3 length: 13 amino acids. In the authors' methods: Amplification of reference gene primers provided the estimated nucleated cell counts. TCRdb's table, derived via immunoSEQ multiplex PCR, lists solely in-frame clones and lacks some. The V and J calls and the clone size are those of that table, but D and trimming were determined from the DNA. The sample has hundreds of thousands of clones; around 86% are singletons. The receptor's source is a woman between 25 and 40 years old with active or convalescent COVID-19. The chain combines TRBV5-1 with TRBJ2-2; D is possibly TRBD2 (6 bases). The sample was peripheral blood. CDR3 sequence: CASSPPGAGELFF. Written as DNA, the CDR3 is TGCGCCAGCAGCCCCCCGGGAGCCGGGGAGCTGTTTTTT. Supplemented by reference TRBV5-1 and TRBJ2-2, the full variable domain reads KAGVTQTPRYLIKTRGQQVTLSCSPISGHRSVSWYQQTPGQGLQFLFEYFSETQRNKGNFPGRFSGRQFSNSRSEMNVSTLELGDSALYLCASSPPGAGELFFGEGSRLTVL.